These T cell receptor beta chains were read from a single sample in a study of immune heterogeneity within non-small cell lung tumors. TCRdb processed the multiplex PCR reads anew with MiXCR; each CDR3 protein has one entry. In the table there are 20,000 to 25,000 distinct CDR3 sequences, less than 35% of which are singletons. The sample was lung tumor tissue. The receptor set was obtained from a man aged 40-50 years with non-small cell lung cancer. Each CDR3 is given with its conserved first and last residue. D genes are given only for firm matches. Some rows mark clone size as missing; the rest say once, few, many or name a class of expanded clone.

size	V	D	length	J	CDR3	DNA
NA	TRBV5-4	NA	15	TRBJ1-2	CASSLDPGDNYGYTF	TGTGCCAGCAGCTTGGACCCGGGGGACAACTATGGCTACACCTTC
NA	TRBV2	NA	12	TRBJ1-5	CASRGGNQPQHF	TGTGCCAGCAGGGGGGGCAATCAGCCCCAGCATTTT
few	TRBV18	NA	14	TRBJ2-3	CASSPQGGSDTQYF	TGTGCCAGCTCACCACAGGGGGGATCGGATACGCAGTATTTT
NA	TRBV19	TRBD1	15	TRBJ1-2	CASSIDGGGDYGYTF	TGTGCCAGTAGTATAGATGGAGGGGGCGACTATGGCTACACCTTC
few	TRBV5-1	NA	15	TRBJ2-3	CASSPLGGYTDTQYF	TGCGCCAGCAGTCCCCTCGGGGGCTACACAGATACGCAGTATTTT
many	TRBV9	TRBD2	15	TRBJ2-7	CASSTGLAREYEQYF	TGTGCCAGCAGCACGGGACTAGCAAGGGAGTACGAGCAGTACTTC
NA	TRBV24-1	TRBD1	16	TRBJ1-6	CATSEGQGMRNSPLHF	TGTGCCACCAGTGAGGGACAGGGTATGAGAAATTCACCCCTCCACTTT
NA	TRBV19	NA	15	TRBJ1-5	CASSIGQISNQPQHF	TGTGCCAGTAGTATCGGGCAGATTAGCAATCAGCCCCAGCATTTT
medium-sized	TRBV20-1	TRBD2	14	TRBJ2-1	CSASGTNTGNEQFF	TGCAGTGCTAGCGGGACTAACACGGGCAATGAGCAGTTCTTC
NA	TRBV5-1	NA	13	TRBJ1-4	CASSQDTNERLFF	TGCGCCAGCAGCCAGGACACGAACGAAAGGCTGTTTTTT
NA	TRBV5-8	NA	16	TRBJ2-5	CASSLEGHRAQETQYF	TGTGCCAGCAGCTTGGAAGGTCACAGGGCTCAAGAGACCCAGTACTTC
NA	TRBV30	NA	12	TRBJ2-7	CAYRDIPYEQYF	TGTGCCTACCGGGACATCCCCTACGAGCAGTACTTC
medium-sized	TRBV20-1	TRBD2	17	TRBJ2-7	CSAPGGLAGVPTYEQYF	TGCAGTGCCCCTGGGGGGCTAGCGGGAGTCCCCACCTACGAGCAGTACTTC
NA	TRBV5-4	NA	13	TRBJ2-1	CASSPGPYNERFF	TGTGCCAGCAGCCCGGGCCCCTACAATGAGCGGTTCTTC
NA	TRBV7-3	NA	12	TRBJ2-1	CASSLFEGYQFF	TGTGCCAGCAGCTTATTCGAGGGGTATCAGTTCTTC
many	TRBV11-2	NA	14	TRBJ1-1	CASSLDLGTTEAFF	TGTGCCAGCAGCTTAGATTTGGGAACAACTGAAGCTTTCTTT
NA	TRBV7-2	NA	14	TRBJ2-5	CASSLDGDKRTQYF	TGTGCCAGCAGCTTAGACGGGGACAAGCGGACCCAGTACTTC
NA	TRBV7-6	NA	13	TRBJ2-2	CASSSMETGELFF	TGTGCCAGCAGCTCAATGGAGACCGGGGAGCTGTTTTTT
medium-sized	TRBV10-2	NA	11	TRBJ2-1	CASSHSNEQFF	TGCGCCAGCAGCCACAGTAATGAGCAGTTCTTC
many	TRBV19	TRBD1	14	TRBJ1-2	CASSTRGQGDGYTF	TGTGCCAGTAGTACTCGCGGACAGGGAGATGGCTACACCTTC
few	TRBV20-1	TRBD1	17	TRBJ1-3	CSAREFGTGYTGNTIYF	TGCAGTGCTAGAGAGTTCGGGACAGGGTACACTGGAAACACCATATATTTT
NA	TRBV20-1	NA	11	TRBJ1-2	CSARERYGYTF	TGCAGTGCTAGAGAGCGCTATGGCTACACCTTC